This T cell receptor beta chain originates from a study of TIL therapy for anti-PD-1-resistant metastatic lung cancer. This was the immunoSEQ v3 assay. Generated by immunoSEQ multiplex PCR, the TCRdb table keeps only in-frame clones and is missing some. The sample includes more than 45,000 clones, 73% of them seen just once. Regarding time point: pre-treatment sample, taken before nivolumab and TIL therapy. Here the sequenced sample was blood, taken at baseline. The clonotype originates from a person aged 25-85 years with non-small cell lung cancer.

The CDR3 spells CASSAHMEYNEQFF. The CDR3 nucleotides are TGTGCCAGCAGCGCTCATATGGAATACAATGAGCAGTTCTTC. The chain has TRBV9 and TRBJ2-1; D unclear. This CDR3 is 14 amino acids long. The V and J ends lost 3 bases and 4 bases respectively, with 11 bases between them. Germline CDR1 SGDLS, CDR2 YYNGEE.